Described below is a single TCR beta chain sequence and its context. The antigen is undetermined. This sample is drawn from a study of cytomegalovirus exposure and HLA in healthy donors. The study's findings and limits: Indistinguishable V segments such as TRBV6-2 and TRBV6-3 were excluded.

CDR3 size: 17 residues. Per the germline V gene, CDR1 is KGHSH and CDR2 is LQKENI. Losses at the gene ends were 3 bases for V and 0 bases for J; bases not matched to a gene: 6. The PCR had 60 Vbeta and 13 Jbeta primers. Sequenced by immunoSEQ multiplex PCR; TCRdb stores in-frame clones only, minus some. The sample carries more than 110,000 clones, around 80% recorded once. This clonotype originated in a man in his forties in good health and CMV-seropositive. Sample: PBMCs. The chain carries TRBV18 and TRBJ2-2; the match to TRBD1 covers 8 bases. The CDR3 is CASSPGQVPSNTGELFF. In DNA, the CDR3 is TGTGCCAGCTCACCGGGACAGGTCCCTTCGAACACCGGGGAGCTGTTTTTT.